A selection of T cell receptor beta chains follows, all from one sample in a study of T cell clones after liver transplantation. Some clones are missing from TCRdb's copy, which holds only in-frame ones; the method was immunoSEQ multiplex PCR. The data contain tens of thousands of clones, 75% to 90% of them seen just once; the ten biggest clones take up 2.5% to 3.5%. Material: CD4+ T cells from blood, obtained at the 22-month timepoint. The receptors derive from a human patient who received a liver transplant. The graft donor may be the source of some T cells. The CDR3 runs from the conserved cysteine through the conserved F or W. The D gene is left open where the match is weak. Not all rows give a size; the values are once, few, many and, for expanded clones, a class.

d_gene	abundance	v_gene	j_gene	CDR3nt	CDR3aa
.	.	TRBV7-3	TRBJ2-3	TGTGCCAGCAGCTTAACAAGCGTTGGAGATACGCAGTATTTT	CASSLTSVGDTQYF
.	.	TRBV11-2	TRBJ2-2	TGTGCCAGCAGCTTGGGAACAGGGACCCCTTCGAGCGGGGAGCTGTTTTTT	CASSLGTGTPSSGELFF
.	once	TRBV9	TRBJ1-2	TGTGCCAGCAGCCCGGACAGCTATGGCTACACCTTC	CASSPDSYGYTF
.	few	TRBV9	TRBJ2-5	TGTGCCAGCAGCGTAGCTATCGGTGGGGAGACCCAGTACTTC	CASSVAIGGETQYF
.	.	TRBV4-2	TRBJ2-7	TGTGCCAGCAGCCAAGATATAGCTAGCCAGTCCTACGAGCAGTACTTC	CASSQDIASQSYEQYF
TRBD1	once	TRBV2	TRBJ1-5	TGTGCCAGCAGGGGTGAGGGACAGAGCAATCAGCCCCAGCATTTT	CASRGEGQSNQPQHF
TRBD2	.	TRBV9	TRBJ2-1	TGTGCCAGCAGCGGCGCTAGCGGGAGTCCCAACAATGAGCAGTTCTTC	CASSGASGSPNNEQFF
.	.	TRBV7-9	TRBJ2-3	TGTGCCAGCAGCTTAGGGGACACCACAGATACGCAGTATTTT	CASSLGDTTDTQYF
.	.	TRBV2	TRBJ1-4	TGTGCCAGCAGTGATAGCACAAAACGGGCAACTAATGAAAAACTGTTTTTT	CASSDSTKRATNEKLFF
TRBD1	.	TRBV7-2	TRBJ2-1	TGTGCCAGCAGCCCTCGCGTCGGACAGGGCGGGAATGAGCAGTTCTTC	CASSPRVGQGGNEQFF